This T cell receptor (beta chain) was sequenced during a study of blood T cell repertoires in COVID-19. Study summary: Acute-phase and convalescent COVID-19 samples originated in the United States, Italy and Spain.

Measured with immunoSEQ multiplex PCR; TCRdb has only the in-frame clones, and not every one. Among a few hundred thousand clones, about 86% were seen once, and the ten largest hold approximately 6.2%. Trimming at V came to 4 bases and at J to 5 bases, leaving 10 bases not matched to a gene. The CDR3 contains 15 residues. The germline CDR1 and CDR2 sequences are SGHNT and YYREEE (reference sequence). This chain uses TRBV5-4 with TRBJ2-7, with TRBD1 matching over 9 bases. The TCR comes from a man aged 60 to 75 who had recovered from COVID-19. Sequenced input: peripheral blood. Here the CDR3 reads CASSPTGTGFHEQYF. The CDR3 DNA is TGTGCCAGCAGCCCGACCGGGACAGGGTTCCACGAGCAGTACTTC.